This entry describes one T cell receptor (beta chain). Ten or more counts support this clonotype. Its antigen is still unknown. Base qualities are not at hand, and no much larger clone is one base apart. These data originate in a study of molecular identifiers for immune sequencing clone quantification (dated by TCRdb to the late 2010s). Notes on the research overall: For a replicate experiment, the RNA from either 20,000 or 100,000 naive CD8 T cells was divided into five aliquots, and four of those aliquots went on to sequencing. This methods study benchmarked molecular-identifier clustering-based TCR repertoire sequencing (MIDCIRS) and TCR RNA copy counting, using CD8 T cells to do so.

Library prep was done by PCR. The listed sequencing device is Illumina HiSeq 4000. Preparation of bulk TCR libraries followed a previously described approach, with the TCR primers listed in Table S5. Purification of total RNA was performed with the Qiagen AllPrep DNA/RNA kit. Reads from multiple sequencing runs of the same library were pooled before analysis. On the authors' methods: Only reads with exact TCR constant sequence were kept, trimmed to 150 nt, and grouped by their 12-nt molecular barcodes. Within each barcode group, reads were sub-clustered at a 15% Levenshtein threshold, and quality-weighted consensus sequences were built per RNA molecule. Non-functional sequences were filtered out, along with any lower-count sequence sitting one edit away from another sequence. Based on a fit of two negative binomial distributions, barcode sub-clusters having less than 20% of the maximum read count were discarded. The public reads were reanalyzed by TCRdb: fastp trimming at Q25, MiXCR alignment, in-frame beta chains only. Every CDR3 protein is listed once, alongside the most common genes and DNA of its rows. TCRdb, not the authors, supplied the V and J calls. The sample data list over 600,000 distinct CDR3 sequences, and approximately 20% of these were observed just once. Around 0.9% of the sample is held by the ten biggest clonotypes.

Results and caveats for the whole study, not just this receptor: The naive libraries included spiked-in Jurkat TCR RNA (around 9 copies' worth), and this Jurkat TCR RNA is not part of the donor repertoire. Highly expanded clone sizes could be underestimated if identical TCR molecules share a barcode. Spiked-in Jurkat TCR RNA equal to a single cell's worth was reported to be detectable even within 1,100,000 naive CD8 T cells. Clones above 20 RNA copies held over 99% of molecules in CMV-specific effector cells but under 1% in naive cells. When barcode sub-clustering was left out, chimeric consensus sequences inflated TCR diversity, with chimeras reaching as high as 47%. Modeling gave about 3.2 recovered TCR RNA copies per cell versus around 10 by digital PCR, implying about 30% capture efficiency.

The junction shows trimming of 5 bases on V and 6 bases on J, plus 11 bases between the germline ends. Its CDR3 holds 12 amino acids, cysteine through phenylalanine. The only DNA kept is the CDR3, 36 bases in frame from the first base. Looking up the germline V gene (reference sequence) yields CDR1 LNHDA and CDR2 SQIVND. Libraries of naive CD8 T cells were built from about 20,000 to 1,000,000 sorted cells, with 10%, 30% or 50% of the purified RNA used. Naive CD8 T cells were FACS-sorted as CD8+CD4-CCR7+CD45RA+ on a BD FACSAria II into RLT Plus buffer. Detection sensitivity was tested by spiking Jurkat RNA equal to roughly nine TCR copies' worth into samples containing about 20,000-1,000,000 naive CD8 T cells. CD8 T cells were enriched with RosetteSep CD8+ T Cell Enrichment Cocktail and Ficoll-Paque, followed by ACK red cell lysis.

This TCR came from a human donor in good health. Some libraries in this study had Jurkat cell RNA spiked in. Material: naive CD8+ T cells from blood, with Jurkat cell RNA spiked in. In light of the paper, this sample's cell subset or site label describes: FACS-sorted CD8+CD4-CCR7+CD45RA+ naive T cells. The rearranged segments are TRBV19 and TRBJ2-7; the D gene is not confidently resolved. This receptor has the CDR3 CASSPPNSEQYF. The sequenced DNA: TGTGCCAGTAGTCCCCCGAACTCCGAGCAGTACTTC. With the rest looked up from the reference TRBV19 and TRBJ2-7 genes rather than sequenced, the full variable domain is DGGITQSPKYLFRKEGQNVTLSCEQNLNHDAMYWYRQDPGQGLRLIYYSQIVNDFQKGDIAEGYSVSREKKESFPLTVTSAQKNPTAFYLCASSPPNSEQYFGPGTRLTVT.